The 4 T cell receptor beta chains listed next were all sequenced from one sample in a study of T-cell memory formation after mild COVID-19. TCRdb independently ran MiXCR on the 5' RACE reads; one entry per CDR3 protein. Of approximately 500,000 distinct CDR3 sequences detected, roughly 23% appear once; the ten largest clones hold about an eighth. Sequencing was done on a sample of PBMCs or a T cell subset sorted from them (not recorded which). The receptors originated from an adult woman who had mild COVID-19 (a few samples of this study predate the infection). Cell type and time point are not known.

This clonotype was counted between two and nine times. The CDR3 here is CASSQNGAGLGEETQYF. The CDR3 region has the DNA TGTGCCAGCAGCCAAAATGGAGCGGGACTGGGGGAAGAGACCCAGTACTTC. This chain connects TRBV3-1 to TRBJ2-5, with 7 positions matching TRBD2. The CDR3 covers 17 residues. Per the germline V gene, CDR1 is LGHDT and CDR2 is YNNKEL (reference sequence). After removal of 2 bases from V and 3 bases from J, the junction contained 12 bases not matched to a gene.

Written as DNA, the CDR3 is TGTGCCAGCACCCTCGGGACGGATGTGGGTCCCCAGTACTTC. Amino acids: CASTLGTDVGPQYF. This chain connects TRBV3-1 to TRBJ2-5; D possibly uses TRBD1 or TRBD2 (5 bases each). Trimming stripped 7 bases from V and 9 bases from J, with 21 bases between. Germline V lookup: CDR1 LGHDT, CDR2 YNNKEL (reference sequence). This CDR3 has 14 amino acids.

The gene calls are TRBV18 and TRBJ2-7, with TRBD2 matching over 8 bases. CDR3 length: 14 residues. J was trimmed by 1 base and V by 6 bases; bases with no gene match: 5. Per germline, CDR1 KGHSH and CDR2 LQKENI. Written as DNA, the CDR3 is TGTGCCAGCTCCCGGAGCGGGGGTTCCTACGAGCAGTACTTC. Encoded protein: CASSRSGGSYEQYF.

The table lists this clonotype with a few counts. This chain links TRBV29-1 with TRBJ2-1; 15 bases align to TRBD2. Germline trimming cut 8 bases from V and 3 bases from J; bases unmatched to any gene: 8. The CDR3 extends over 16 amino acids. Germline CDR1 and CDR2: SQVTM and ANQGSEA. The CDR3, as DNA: TGCAGCCCAGGGACTAGCGGGAGGTTCAACTACAATGAGCAGTTCTTC. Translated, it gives CSPGTSGRFNYNEQFF.